Below are 10 T cell receptor beta chains sequenced from a single sample in a study of cytomegalovirus exposure and HLA in healthy donors. With 60 Vbeta and 13 Jbeta primers, the PCR was carried out. Some clones are missing from TCRdb's copy, which holds only in-frame ones; the method was immunoSEQ multiplex PCR. The table lists fewer than 250,000 clones, around 83% of them singletons. Input material: PBMCs. These receptors came from a woman in her fifties or sixties in good health and CMV-seropositive.

Note on this clone: This sample includes further DNA sequences coding for the same CDR3. V gene TRBV5-1 combines with J gene TRBJ2-7; TRBD2 matches 9 bases. Germline values: CDR1 SGHRS, CDR2 YFSETQ. This CDR3 has 16 amino acids. V lost 0 bases to trimming and J lost 2 bases; unmatched junction nucleotides: 6. The CDR3 sequence is CASSLALAGGTYEQYF. CDR3 in DNA: TGCGCCAGCAGCTTGGCCTTGGCGGGGGGGACCTACGAGCAGTACTTC.

The V and J genes are TRBV19 and TRBJ1-3; a weak D match, TRBD1 (5 bases). Trimming took 5 bases from V and 0 from J, leaving 11 bases between them. CDR1 is LNHDA and CDR2 is SQIVND in the germline V gene (reference sequence). CDR3 size: 15 residues. In DNA form, the CDR3 reads TGTGCCAGTAGTCTCGGGGGAGGCTCTGGAAACACCATATATTTT. This translates into CASSLGGGSGNTIYF.

The chain has TRBV5-6 and TRBJ1-4, with D possibly TRBD1 on 6 matching bases. The CDR3 totals 14 residues. CDR1 and CDR2 (germline): SGHDT, YYEEEE. V was trimmed by 0 bases and J by 8 bases, leaving 11 bases between them. CDR3 nucleotide sequence: TGTGCCAGCAGCTTGGCGGGACAAAAGGAAAAACTGTTTTTT. Translated: CASSLAGQKEKLFF.

The chain links TRBV11-2 to TRBJ2-1; D perhaps matches TRBD2 (6 bases). CDR1 and CDR2 (germline): SGHAT, FQNNGV. V was cut by 1 base and J by 5 bases, with 9 bases left in between. CDR3 size: 14 residues. CDR3 loop: CASSLAGDHNEQFF. The CDR3 DNA follows: TGTGCCAGCAGCTTAGCGGGGGACCACAATGAGCAGTTCTTC.

V usage is TRBV4-1 and J usage is TRBJ2-3; D is possibly TRBD1 (5 bases). This CDR3 comprises 17 residues. Trimming took 3 bases from V and 2 from J, leaving 18 bases between them. Germline-derived CDR1 and CDR2 are MGHRA and YSYEKL. The CDR3 sequence: CASSHDRRQPNTDTQYF. CDR3 coding DNA: TGCGCCAGCAGCCACGACAGAAGACAGCCAAACACAGATACGCAGTATTTT.

This clone has only one observation. This chain connects TRBV19 to TRBJ2-7; TRBD1 might be the D (5 bases). Germline V gene sequence: CDR1 LNHDA, CDR2 SQIVND (reference sequence). The germline V and J ends were trimmed by 2 bases and 0 bases, with 8 bases remaining between them. CDR3 length: 14 residues. The CDR3 nucleotides read TGTGCCAGTAGTATAAGCGACAGCTCCTACGAGCAGTACTTC. This sequence encodes CASSISDSSYEQYF. Drawing the rest from reference TRBV19 and TRBJ2-7, the complete variable domain is DGGITQSPKYLFRKEGQNVTLSCEQNLNHDAMYWYRQDPGQGLRLIYYSQIVNDFQKGDIAEGYSVSREKKESFPLTVTSAQKNPTAFYLCASSISDSSYEQYFGPGTRLTVT.

The chain employs TRBV5-1 and TRBJ2-1; perhaps TRBD1 as D (5 bases). Germline-derived CDR1 and CDR2 are SGHRS and YFSETQ. The CDR3 covers 15 residues. Trimming took off 4 bases at V and 6 bases at J, with 17 bases between the two ends. The CDR3 region is CASSRRQRVPNEQFF. Here the CDR3 DNA reads TGCGCCAGCAGCCGTAGACAGAGAGTCCCCAATGAGCAGTTCTTC.

The V and J genes are TRBV19 and TRBJ1-5; TRBD1 might be the D (6 bases). V lost 0 bases and J lost 4, with 19 bases in between. The length of the CDR3 is 18 residues. CDR1 is LNHDA and CDR2 is SQIVND in the germline V gene (reference sequence). CDR3 residues: CASSIDGHRVSGNQPQHF. For the CDR3, the DNA is TGTGCCAGTAGTATAGATGGCCACAGGGTGAGTGGAAATCAGCCCCAGCATTTT.

V is TRBV15 and J is TRBJ1-1; the match to TRBD1 covers 7 bases. Germline CDR1 is LNHNV and CDR2 is YYDKDF (reference sequence). There are 14 residues in the CDR3. The V and J ends lost 5 bases and 3 bases, in that order; junction bases with no gene match: 6. CDR3 in DNA: TGTGCCACCAGCGCTCAGACAGGGCACACTGAAGCTTTCTTT. It codes for CATSAQTGHTEAFF.

The rearrangement joins TRBV9 to TRBJ2-7; 8 bases align to TRBD1. The CDR3 is made up of 14 amino acids. Germline V gene sequence: CDR1 SGDLS, CDR2 YYNGEE. J was trimmed by 5 bases and V by 0 bases; bases with no gene match: 4. CDR3 bases: TGTGCCAGCAGCGTAGATAACAGGGGGGACGAGCAGTACTTC. It codes for CASSVDNRGDEQYF.